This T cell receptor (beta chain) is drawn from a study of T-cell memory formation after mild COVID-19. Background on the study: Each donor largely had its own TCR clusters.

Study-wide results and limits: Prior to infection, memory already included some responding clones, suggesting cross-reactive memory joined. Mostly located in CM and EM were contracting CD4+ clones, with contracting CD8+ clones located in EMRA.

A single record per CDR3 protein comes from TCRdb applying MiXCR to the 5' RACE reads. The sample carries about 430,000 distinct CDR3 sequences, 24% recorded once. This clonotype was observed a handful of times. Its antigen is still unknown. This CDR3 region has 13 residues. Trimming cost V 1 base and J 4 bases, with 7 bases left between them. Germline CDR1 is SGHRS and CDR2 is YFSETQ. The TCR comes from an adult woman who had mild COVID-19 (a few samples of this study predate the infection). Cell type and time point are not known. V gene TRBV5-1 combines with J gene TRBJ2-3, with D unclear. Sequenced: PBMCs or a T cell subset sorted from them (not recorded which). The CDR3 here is CASSLPSSDTQYF. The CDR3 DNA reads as TGCGCCAGCAGCTTGCCTTCCTCAGATACGCAGTATTTT. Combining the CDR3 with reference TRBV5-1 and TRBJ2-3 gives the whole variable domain KAGVTQTPRYLIKTRGQQVTLSCSPISGHRSVSWYQQTPGQGLQFLFEYFSETQRNKGNFPGRFSGRQFSNSRSEMNVSTLELGDSALYLCASSLPSSDTQYFGPGTRLTVL.